Sequencing of this T cell receptor beta chain was carried out in a study of control samples from healthy donors and cancer patients. Clones were sequenced by immunoSEQ multiplex PCR, and TCRdb holds only the in-frame ones, with some missing. The table has tens of thousands of clones, 94% seen once; the top ten hold approximately 4.8%. CDR3 length: 14 residues. The germline V gene encodes CDR1 KGHDR and CDR2 SFDVKD. V gave up 8 bases and J gave up 1 base, with 10 bases separating them. Sample: blood. This sequence was found in a woman under 30 in good health. The chain uses TRBV24-1 and TRBJ2-2; unclear D gene. CDR3 nucleotides: TGTGCCACCACCGAGGAAGGGAACACCGGGGAGCTGTTTTTT. Protein product: CATTEEGNTGELFF.